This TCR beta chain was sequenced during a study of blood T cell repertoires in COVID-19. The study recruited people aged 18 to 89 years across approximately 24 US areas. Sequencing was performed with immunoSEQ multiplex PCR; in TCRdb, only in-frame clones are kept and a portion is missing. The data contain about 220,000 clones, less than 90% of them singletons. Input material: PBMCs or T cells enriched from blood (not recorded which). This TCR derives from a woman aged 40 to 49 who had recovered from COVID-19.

The CDR3 protein is CASSVGQGGYGYTF. CDR3 in DNA: TGCGCCAGCAGCGTGGGACAGGGTGGGTATGGCTACACCTTC. J is TRBJ1-2 and V is TRBV5-1; 9 bases are shared with TRBD1. CDR1 and CDR2 (germline): SGHRS, YFSETQ. V lost 4 bases and J lost 5; bases outside the gene matches: 6. The CDR3 has 14 amino acids.